This TCR beta chain was obtained from a study of OX40 agonist ivuxolimab in advanced cancers. Study at large: Three partial responders included one hepatocellular carcinoma patient and two cutaneous melanoma patients.

Using immunoSEQ multiplex PCR, the repertoire was profiled, and TCRdb retains in-frame clones only, with some absent. The sample lists 55,000 to 85,000 clones; roughly 89% were seen once. The V and J ends lost 1 base and 5 bases, in that order; junction bases with no gene match: 3. The CDR3 consists of 15 residues. Germline CDR1 reads KGHSH; CDR2 reads LQKENI. The rearrangement links TRBV18 to TRBJ2-1, with TRBD2 matching over 9 bases. The source of this sequence is an adult with an advanced solid tumor such as melanoma, head and neck, liver or kidney cancer. Sequences were derived from CD4+ or CD8+ T cells sorted from blood, sampled in a trial of the OX40 agonist ivuxolimab. The CDR3 DNA sequence: TGTGCCAGCTCACCACGACTAGCGGACGACAATGAGCAGTTCTTC. This encodes CASSPRLADDNEQFF. Based on the CDR3 plus reference TRBV18 and TRBJ2-1, the full variable domain is NAGVMQNPRHLVRRRGQEARLRCSPMKGHSHVYWYRQLPEEGLKFMVYLQKENIIDESGMPKERFSAEFPKEGPSILRIQQVVRGDSAAYFCASSPRLADDNEQFFGPGTRLTVL.